A single sample is the source of the 12 T cell receptor beta chains below, sequenced in a study of blood T cell repertoires in COVID-19 (dated by TCRdb to the early 2020s). The library was built by means of the immunoSEQ multiplex PCR assay. TCRdb holds this immuneACCESS table with in-frame rearrangements only. Some clones are missing; in checked studies, unresolved V genes explain under half, and the rest has no known cause. A total of roughly 320,000 clones appear in this sample, roughly 90% of them only once. The ten top clones hold about 4.2% of the sample. Source material: PBMCs or T cells enriched from blood (not recorded which). Source of these receptors: a woman aged 25 to 45 who had been exposed to COVID-19.

The chain joins TRBV9 to TRBJ1-1; D gene unclear. CDR1 and CDR2 (germline): SGDLS, YYNGEE. The CDR3 loop spans 17 amino acids. Trimming left V 0 bases short and J 0 bases short, with 15 bases between. Here the CDR3 reads CASSVVRDLIMNTEAFF. The CDR3 bases are TGTGCCAGCAGCGTAGTGAGAGATCTGATCATGAACACTGAAGCTTTCTTT.

This rearrangement joins TRBV21-1 to TRBJ2-3; TRBD1 is the table's D call and was not checked against the DNA. TRBV21-1 is recorded as a pseudogene. The CDR3 is 15 residues long. The CDR3 spells CASSKGGQRVLAQYF. The CDR3 DNA follows: TGTGCCAGCAGCAAAGGGGGACAGAGAGTCTTGGCGCAGTATTTT.

The V gene is TRBV27, the J gene TRBJ1-4; 9 bases match TRBD1. Trimming at V came to 5 bases and at J to 7 bases, leaving 11 bases not matched to a gene. The CDR3 runs to 16 residues. Germline lookup yields CDR1 MNHEY and CDR2 SMNVEV (reference sequence). The CDR3 DNA is TGTGCCAGCAGTAATAGAGCCGGGACAGGGACTGAAAAACTGTTTTTT. Translating gives CASSNRAGTGTEKLFF.

This clone appeared once. V and J are TRBV7-3 and TRBJ2-7, with 8 bases matching TRBD2. V was pared by 4 bases and J by 2 bases, with 10 bases of the junction left unmatched. Germline loops: CDR1 SGHTA, CDR2 FQGTGA. This CDR3 is 16 amino acids long. In nucleotides, the CDR3 is TGTGCCAGCAGCTCTAGACGTACTAGCGGAACCTACGAGCAGTACTTC. This encodes CASSSRRTSGTYEQYF.

The rearrangement uses TRBV5-1 and TRBJ1-6, with D possibly matching TRBD1 (6 bases). V was cut by 0 bases and J by 10 bases, with 14 bases left in between. This CDR3 contains 15 residues. Germline loops: CDR1 SGHRS, CDR2 YFSETQ. CDR3 bases: TGCGCCAGCAGCTTGGGGGGGCAGGGAAGGTCACCCCTCCACTTT. It translates to CASSLGGQGRSPLHF.

The rearrangement uses TRBV6-5 and TRBJ1-2; 8 bases fit TRBD1. This CDR3 is built from 15 residues. Germline-derived CDR1 and CDR2 are MNHEY and SVGAGI. V dropped 1 base and J dropped 3; count of bases not matched to a gene: 4. In nucleotides, the CDR3 is TGTGCCAGCAGTTACTTCGGGACAGGTGACTATGGCTACACCTTC. Translating it yields CASSYFGTGDYGYTF.

The chain combines TRBV7-9 with TRBJ1-4; 8 bases agree with TRBD1. Trimming removed 3 bases from V and 4 bases from J; junction bases left unmatched: 1. Germline-derived CDR1 and CDR2 are SEHNR and FQNEAQ (reference sequence). The CDR3 extends over 14 amino acids. The CDR3 region has the DNA TGTGCCAGCAGCTTGGGACAGGATAATGAAAAACTGTTTTTT. It encodes CASSLGQDNEKLFF.

Details on this clone: Compared with germline, one end of the junction differs, possibly owing to a read error. The V and J genes are TRBV11-2 and TRBJ2-1, with a tentative D call TRBD1 (5 bases). From germline, CDR1 is SGHAT and CDR2 FQNNGV. This CDR3 has 16 residues. The CDR3 DNA reads TGTGCCAGCAGCTTAGACATCCGACAGTCCTTCAATGAGCAGTTCTTC. Its translation: CASSLDIRQSFNEQFF.

V and J are TRBV5-4 and TRBJ2-1; TRBD2 aligns across 8 bases. The CDR3 covers 15 residues. The junction had 8 bases not matched to a gene; V was cut back by 1 base and J by 8 bases. Germline lookup yields CDR1 SGHNT and CDR2 YYREEE (reference sequence). The CDR3 here is CASSLTPGGQDEQFF. The CDR3 bases are TGTGCCAGCAGCTTGACACCGGGGGGGCAGGATGAGCAGTTCTTC.

The chain links TRBV7-2 to TRBJ1-2; no clear D gene. V was shortened by 1 base and J by 0 bases, with 6 bases between the two germline ends. Germline V gene lookup returns CDR1 SGHTA and CDR2 FQGNSA. The CDR3 sequence is 14 residues long. CDR3 loop: CASSLVLANYGYTF. In DNA form, the CDR3 reads TGTGCCAGCAGCTTAGTTCTAGCTAACTATGGCTACACCTTC.

The chain recombines TRBV30 with TRBJ1-2; a possible D gene is TRBD1 (5 bases). CDR3 length: 14 amino acids. V was pared by 1 base and J by 2 bases, with 11 bases between. Germline V CDR1 and CDR2: GTSNPN, SVGIG (reference sequence). The CDR3 here is CAWSGQGKNYGYTF. The CDR3 DNA reads as TGTGCCTGGAGTGGGCAGGGAAAAAACTATGGCTACACCTTC.

The gene calls are TRBV7-2 and TRBJ2-3, with 7 bases fitting TRBD1. V was pared by 5 bases and J by 2 bases, with 16 bases of the junction left unmatched. CDR1 SGHTA and CDR2 FQGNSA come from the germline V gene. This CDR3 comprises 18 residues. As DNA, the CDR3 is TGTGCCAGCAGCATGCTTTATGCATGGGGACAGCTCACAGATACGCAGTATTTT. Encoded protein: CASSMLYAWGQLTDTQYF.